The 5 T cell receptor beta chains listed next were all sequenced from one sample in a study of cytomegalovirus exposure and HLA in healthy donors (TCRdb year 2017). Libraries were constructed by the immunoSEQ multiplex PCR assay. A mixture of 60 forward primers for TCR Vbeta segments and 13 reverse primers for TCR Jbeta segments was used in the multiplex PCR. Entries here come from immuneACCESS through TCRdb and include only in-frame sequences with V and J called. Some clones fail to appear in such tables; in the studies checked, an unresolved V gene covers under half of the shortfall, and the cause of the remainder is unknown. This sample lists approximately 120,000 clones; around 80% were detected once. The ten biggest clones cover under 9.5% of the sample. The source material was PBMCs. The receptors come from a woman in her fifties or sixties in good health and CMV-seropositive.

The genes are TRBV9 and TRBJ1-1, with D uncertain. Trimming left V 3 bases short and J 1 base short, with 10 bases between. This CDR3 spans 14 amino acids. Looked up from germline, CDR1 is SGDLS and CDR2 is YYNGEE. In DNA form, the CDR3 reads TGTGCCAGCAGCGCCGTCGGGGAGAACACTGAAGCTTTCTTT. This translates into CASSAVGENTEAFF.

This chain links TRBV5-6 with TRBJ1-2; 8 positions agree with TRBD1. The CDR3 sequence is 13 residues long. The germline CDR1 and CDR2 sequences are SGHDT and YYEEEE. The junction had 4 bases not matched to a gene; V was cut back by 6 bases and J by 3 bases. The CDR3 reads CASTTGAYYGYTF. DNA of the CDR3: TGTGCCAGCACGACAGGGGCTTACTATGGCTACACCTTC.

On this clone: Germline is not matched at one junction end, which may reflect a read error. The gene calls are TRBV7-7 and TRBJ2-2; the match to TRBD2 covers 7 bases. CDR1 SSHAT and CDR2 FNYEAQ come from the germline V gene (reference sequence). This CDR3 region has 16 residues. CDR3 sequence reads: CASSFRREPNTGELFF. The CDR3 DNA sequence: TGTGCTAGCAGCTTCAGGCGGGAGCCCAACACCGGGGAGCTGTTTTTT.

This clone was seen a single time. This rearrangement joins TRBV6-4 to TRBJ2-1, with D tentatively TRBD2 (7 bases). CDR3 length: 15 residues. The V end was cut by 1 base, the J end by 9 bases, with 16 bases between. Per the germline V gene, CDR1 is MRHNA and CDR2 is SNTAGT. The CDR3 DNA is TGTGCCAGCAGTGACTTAGGGGGGGATGTGGGTGAGCAGTTCTTC. It specifies CASSDLGGDVGEQFF.

The chain joins TRBV19 to TRBJ2-3, with 9 bases lining up with TRBD2. The CDR3 totals 14 residues. V was pared by 6 bases and J by 2 bases, with 3 bases of the junction left unmatched. Germline CDR1 is LNHDA and CDR2 is SQIVND (reference sequence). In DNA form, the CDR3 reads TGTGCCAGTAGGAGGACTAGCGCCACAGATACGCAGTATTTT. Translated, it gives CASRRTSATDTQYF.